The 9 T cell receptor beta chains listed next were all sequenced from one sample in a study of glioma-infiltrating T cells after dendritic cell vaccination. Repertoires were generated with immunoSEQ multiplex PCR, while TCRdb's copy carries only in-frame clones and drops some. The data contain roughly 96,000 clones, 70% to 80% of them singletons. This specimen consisted of blood, obtained before dendritic cell vaccination. The source is a human donor with glioblastoma.

The gene calls are TRBV19 and TRBJ1-5; 7 nucleotides agree with TRBD1. The germline V gene encodes CDR1 LNHDA and CDR2 SQIVND (reference sequence). The CDR3 consists of 16 residues. J was trimmed by 5 bases and V by 1 base; bases with no gene match: 8. The CDR3 reads CASSIVAGGGDQPQHF. CDR3 nucleotide sequence: TGTGCCAGTAGTATAGTTGCAGGGGGTGGTGATCAGCCCCAGCATTTT.

This clone has only a few counts. V and J are TRBV29-1 and TRBJ1-1, with 9 bases fitting TRBD1. V lost 7 bases to trimming and J lost 1 base; unmatched junction nucleotides: 10. The CDR3 consists of 15 residues. The V gene's germline CDR1 is SQVTM and CDR2 ANQGSEA. The chain's CDR3 is CSDSTGGAGNTEAFF. The DNA of the CDR3 is TGCAGCGATTCTACAGGGGGCGCGGGGAACACTGAAGCTTTCTTT.

V usage is TRBV9 and J usage is TRBJ2-1; D is possibly TRBD2 (6 bases). CDR1 and CDR2 from the germline V gene are SGDLS and YYNGEE. V gave up 0 bases and J gave up 6 bases, with 13 bases separating them. The length of the CDR3 is 15 residues. In DNA, the CDR3 is TGTGCCAGCAGCGTAGGCGGGGCCTTACTCAATGAGCAGTTCTTC. It codes for CASSVGGALLNEQFF.

The chain couples TRBV9 to TRBJ1-3; TRBD1 matches at 7 bases. V dropped 0 bases and J dropped 0; count of bases not matched to a gene: 3. Germline lookup yields CDR1 SGDLS and CDR2 YYNGEE. This CDR3 has 16 residues. CDR3 sequence (DNA): TGTGCCAGCAGCGTAGCTGGGACAGACTCTGGAAACACCATATATTTT. Translating it yields CASSVAGTDSGNTIYF. Supplemented by reference TRBV9 and TRBJ1-3, the full variable domain reads DSGVTQTPKHLITATGQRVTLRCSPRSGDLSVYWYQQSLDQGLQFLIQYYNGEERAKGNILERFSAQQFPDLHSELNLSSLELGDSALYFCASSVAGTDSGNTIYFGEGSWLTVV.

The chain links TRBV7-3 to TRBJ2-1; D remains ambiguous. V lost 2 bases and J 5 bases, leaving 16 bases between the germline ends. The germline gives CDR1 SGHTA, CDR2 FQGTGA. The CDR3 sequence is 16 residues long. The CDR3 reads CASSLRRGAVHNEQFF. DNA of the CDR3: TGTGCCAGCAGCTTACGGCGCGGTGCCGTCCACAATGAGCAGTTCTTC.

This clone was found a few times. The chain uses TRBV27 and TRBJ2-1; 7 positions match TRBD2. The CDR3 spans 14 residues. The V gene's germline CDR1 is MNHEY and CDR2 SMNVEV (reference sequence). The V segment lost 8 bases and the J segment 2 bases; nucleotides outside the gene matches: 6. The CDR3 sequence: CASWKLAPYNEQFF. For the CDR3, the DNA is TGTGCCAGCTGGAAACTAGCGCCCTACAATGAGCAGTTCTTC.

The CDR3 is CASSELTGVNEKLFF. CDR3 in DNA: TGTGCCAGCAGTGAATTGACAGGGGTTAATGAAAAACTGTTTTTT. This sequence joins TRBV2 and TRBJ1-4, with 8 bases matching TRBD1. Germline V gene data show CDR1 as SNHLY and CDR2 as FYNNEI. J was trimmed by 4 bases and V by 2 bases; bases with no gene match: 3. The CDR3 consists of 15 residues.

V is TRBV7-3 and J is TRBJ1-1; D perhaps matches TRBD1 (5 bases). The CDR3 covers 14 residues. Per the germline V gene, CDR1 is SGHTA and CDR2 is FQGTGA. V dropped 3 bases and J dropped 0 bases, with 8 bases sitting between them. The CDR3 sequence is CASSFGGMNTEAFF. The CDR3 region has the DNA TGTGCCAGCAGCTTCGGGGGTATGAACACTGAAGCTTTCTTT.

V and J are TRBV6-1 and TRBJ1-2, with 8 bases matching TRBD1. CDR1 is MNHNS and CDR2 is SASEGT in the germline V gene. The CDR3 runs to 15 residues. The V gene end was trimmed by 8 bases and the J gene end by 2 bases; junction bases not matched to a gene: 10. This chain's CDR3 is CASRPRNRGNYGYTF. For the CDR3, the DNA is TGTGCCAGCCGCCCGCGGAACAGGGGGAACTATGGCTACACCTTC.